One TCR beta chain is described in this entry. The CDR3 contains 12 residues. Germline CDR1 reads SGHAT; CDR2 reads FQNNGV. V was shortened by 3 bases and J by 4 bases, with 6 bases between the two germline ends. Original handling: How many nucleated cells were present was estimated from reference gene primer amplification. This table comes from immunoSEQ multiplex PCR, and its TCRdb copy is limited to in-frame clones, with some not included. V, J and clone size are those of that table, while D and trimming were read from the DNA. Here the sample spans 140,000 to 150,000 clones, 80% to 90% being singletons. The sample is drawn from a study of blood T cell repertoires in COVID-19.

The sample taken for sequencing was peripheral blood. This receptor was taken from a woman between 55 and 75 years old with active COVID-19. The rearrangement joins TRBV11-2 to TRBJ1-1, with D tentatively TRBD1 (5 bases). Here the CDR3 reads CASSFRATEAFF. The CDR3 region has the DNA TGTGCCAGCAGCTTCAGGGCCACTGAAGCTTTCTTT. Full variable domain (outside the CDR3, taken from reference TRBV11-2 and TRBJ1-1): EAGVAQSPRYKIIEKRQSVAFWCNPISGHATLYWYQQILGQGPKLLIQFQNNGVVDDSQLPKDRFSAERLKGVDSTLKIQPAKLEDSAVYLCASSFRATEAFFGQGTRLTVV.